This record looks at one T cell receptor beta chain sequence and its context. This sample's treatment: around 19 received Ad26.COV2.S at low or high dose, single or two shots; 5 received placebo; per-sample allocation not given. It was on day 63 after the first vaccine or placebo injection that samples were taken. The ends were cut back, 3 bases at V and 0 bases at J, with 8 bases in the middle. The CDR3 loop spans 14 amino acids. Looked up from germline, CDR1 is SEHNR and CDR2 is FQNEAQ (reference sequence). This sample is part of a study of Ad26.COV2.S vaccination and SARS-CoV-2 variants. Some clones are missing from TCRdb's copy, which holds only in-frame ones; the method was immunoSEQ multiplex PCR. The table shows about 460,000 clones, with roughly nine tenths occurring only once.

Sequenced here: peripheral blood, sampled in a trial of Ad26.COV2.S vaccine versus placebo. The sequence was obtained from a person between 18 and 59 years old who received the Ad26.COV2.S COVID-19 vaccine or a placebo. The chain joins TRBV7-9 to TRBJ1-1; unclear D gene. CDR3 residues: CASSLYEMNTEAFF. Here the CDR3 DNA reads TGTGCCAGCAGCTTGTATGAAATGAACACTGAAGCTTTCTTT. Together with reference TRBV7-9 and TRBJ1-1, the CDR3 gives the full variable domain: DTGVSQNPRHKITKRGQNVTFRCDPISEHNRLYWYRQTLGQGPEFLTYFQNEAQLEKSRLLSDRFSAERPKGSFSTLEIQRTEQGDSAMYLCASSLYEMNTEAFFGQGTRLTVV.